Below, 14 T cell receptor beta chains from the same sample are listed, as sequenced in a study of beta chain features in type 1 diabetes. The study, taken as a whole, reports: Type 1 diabetes patients had TCRB CDR3s that were shorter (moderately but significantly so) in all four CD4+ subsets.

Reverse transcribing all isolated RNA meant expressed TCRB transcripts were sequenced. This table comes from immunoSEQ multiplex PCR, and its TCRdb copy is limited to in-frame clones, with some not included. The sample carries about 160,000 clones, about 63% recorded once. Their target antigens are unknown. Sequencing input: naive CD4+ T cells from blood. These receptors were collected from a man younger than 45 with type 1 diabetes.

This clone was counted only a few times. The chain has TRBV29-1 and TRBJ2-5; 10 bases line up with TRBD1. CDR3 length: 14 residues. Germline V CDR1 and CDR2: SQVTM, ANQGSEA. Trimming at V came to 6 bases and at J to 6 bases, leaving 10 bases not matched to a gene. The CDR3 is CSVAGQGGSKTQYF. The CDR3 nucleotides are TGCAGCGTCGCTGGACAGGGGGGTTCGAAGACCCAGTACTTC.

The genes are TRBV7-2 and TRBJ2-7; 11 bases map to TRBD1. CDR3 length: 15 amino acids. Germline V lookup: CDR1 SGHTA, CDR2 FQGNSA. The junction had 5 bases not matched to a gene; V was cut back by 5 bases and J by 2 bases. CDR3 sequence: CASSPGTGGTYEQYF. In DNA form, the CDR3 reads TGTGCCAGCAGCCCAGGGACAGGGGGAACCTACGAGCAGTACTTC.

This clone was recorded once. The chain links TRBV6-6 to TRBJ2-7, with no clear D. The CDR3 contains 14 residues. Germline CDR1 MNHNY, CDR2 SVGAGI (reference sequence). V lost 2 bases and J 5 bases, leaving 13 bases between the germline ends. The CDR3 nucleotides read TGTGCCAGCAGTTACAGGAAGGGAAACGACGAGCAGTACTTC. The encoded protein is CASSYRKGNDEQYF.

V gene TRBV5-1 combines with J gene TRBJ2-7; weak D call: TRBD1 (6 bases). Germline-derived CDR1 and CDR2 are SGHRS and YFSETQ. The V and J ends lost 0 bases and 6 bases respectively, with 13 bases between them. The CDR3 covers 14 residues. CDR3 bases: TGCGCCAGCAGCTTGGTTCCCAGGGGAAGCGAGCAGTACTTC. Its translation is CASSLVPRGSEQYF.

This clone was observed a few times. This chain links TRBV20-1 with TRBJ1-1; 9 nucleotides agree with TRBD1. CDR1 and CDR2 (germline): DFQATT, SNEGSKA (reference sequence). V dropped 6 bases and J dropped 10; count of bases not matched to a gene: 3. This CDR3 spans 10 amino acids. The CDR3 here is CSAGDRVAFF. CDR3 nucleotides: TGCAGTGCCGGGGACAGGGTAGCTTTCTTT.

This chain's CDR3 is CASSPQILAKNIQYF. The CDR3 bases are TGTGCCAGCAGCCCACAGATACTAGCCAAAAACATTCAGTACTTC. The rearrangement links TRBV6-6 to TRBJ2-4; no clear D. This CDR3 is built from 15 residues. The V end lost 6 bases, the J end lost 0 bases, and 12 bases lay between the germline ends. From germline, CDR1 is MNHNY and CDR2 SVGAGI (reference sequence).

The chain combines TRBV10-3 with TRBJ1-1, with a tentative D call TRBD1 (6 bases). Trimming pared 8 bases from V and 5 bases from J, leaving 21 bases between. The germline V gene encodes CDR1 ENHRY and CDR2 SYGVKD. This CDR3 contains 15 residues. The DNA for the CDR3 is TGTGCCATCGAAGTACAGGGCATCGCGGGTACTGAAGCTTTCTTT. Residues: CAIEVQGIAGTEAFF.

A single count supports this clone. The V gene is TRBV27, the J gene TRBJ2-5, with TRBD2 matching over 14 bases. The CDR3 length is 17 residues. The germline V gene encodes CDR1 MNHEY and CDR2 SMNVEV (reference sequence). J was trimmed by 5 bases and V by 4 bases; bases with no gene match: 9. The CDR3 coding sequence is TGTGCCAGCAGTTCCTGGACTAGCGGGGGGCGACGGGAGACCCAGTACTTC. Residues: CASSSWTSGGRRETQYF.

This clone has more than one count but fewer than ten. V is TRBV25-1 and J is TRBJ1-1; the D is unclear. Trimming removed 3 bases from V and 0 bases from J, with 8 bases in between. The length of the CDR3 is 14 residues. The germline V gene encodes CDR1 MGHDK and CDR2 SYGVNS. In DNA, the CDR3 is TGTGCCAGCAGTGATACCGGTATGAACACTGAAGCTTTCTTT. Translated, it gives CASSDTGMNTEAFF.

Only one count was recorded for this clone. The same CDR3 is also encoded by other DNA sequences in this sample. The chain is built from TRBV29-1 and TRBJ2-5, with D perhaps matching TRBD1 or TRBD2 (5 bases each). Trimming stripped 6 bases from V and 2 bases from J, with 13 bases between. CDR1 is SQVTM and CDR2 is ANQGSEA in the germline V gene. This CDR3 region has 13 residues. The CDR3 is CSVAGTAQETQYF. The CDR3 coding sequence is TGCAGCGTAGCCGGGACCGCTCAAGAGACCCAGTACTTC.

This chain uses TRBV29-1 with TRBJ1-1, with a weak D call TRBD1 (6 bases). The CDR3 loop spans 14 amino acids. From germline, CDR1 is SQVTM and CDR2 ANQGSEA. The V gene lost 5 bases and the J gene lost 3 bases, with 16 bases spanning the gap. The CDR3 region is CSVSTGTHYTEAFF. The CDR3 bases are TGCAGCGTTTCAACCGGGACACATTACACTGAAGCTTTCTTT.

The V gene is TRBV29-1, the J gene TRBJ2-5, with TRBD2 matching over 12 bases. CDR3 length equals 15 residues. V was pared by 3 bases and J by 4 bases, with 6 bases of the junction left unmatched. Germline V gives CDR1 SQVTM, CDR2 ANQGSEA. The CDR3, as DNA: TGCAGCGTTGAGCTAGCGGGGGGGCCCGGAGAGACCCAGTACTTC. This translates into CSVELAGGPGETQYF.

The chain links TRBV7-9 to TRBJ2-6; D perhaps matches TRBD1 (5 bases). Trimming removed 3 bases at V and 1 base at J, with 19 bases between. There are 19 residues in the CDR3. The germline CDR1 and CDR2 sequences are SEHNR and FQNEAQ (reference sequence). The CDR3 nucleotides read TGTGCCAGCAGCTTTTCTACAGGTGGAATTCCTTCTGGGGCCAACGTCCTGACTTTC. It yields the protein CASSFSTGGIPSGANVLTF.

This clone has just a few counts. V and J are TRBV29-1 and TRBJ1-4; no definite D call. Trimming cost V 4 bases and J 3 bases, with 6 bases left between them. The CDR3 has 12 residues. Germline V gives CDR1 SQVTM, CDR2 ANQGSEA. CDR3 coding DNA: TGCAGCGTTGCTGGGTCTAATGAAAAACTGTTTTTT. Amino acids: CSVAGSNEKLFF.